This is a list of T cell receptor beta chains from one sample in a study of blood T cell repertoires in COVID-19. Here immunoSEQ multiplex PCR was the method, and the copy in TCRdb shows in-frame clones only, minus some. The sample records 100,000 to 150,000 clones, more than 75% being singletons. Material: peripheral blood. The source is a man between 60 and 75 years old with acute or convalescent COVID-19. CDR3s include the opening cysteine and the closing phenylalanine or tryptophan. D genes are given only for firm matches. Part of the rows lack a size; the others show once, few, many or a class for expanded clones.

cdr3_nt	cdr3_aa	v_call	j_call	clone_size	d_call
TGTGCCAGCAGTTTCACAGGGCCCGGGGAGCTGTTTTTT	CASSFTGPGELFF	TRBV28	TRBJ2-2	.	.
TGTGCCAGCAGTCGGGACACCGGGGAGCTGTTTTTT	CASSRDTGELFF	TRBV12-3/TRBV12-4	TRBJ2-2	few	.
TGTGCCAGTAGTATAGATATTGGACAGGGATCCTACAATGAGCAGTTCTTC	CASSIDIGQGSYNEQFF	TRBV19	TRBJ2-1	.	TRBD1
TGTGCCAGCAGCTTCGGGGACAGGGGGGGCGAGAACTTC	CASSFGDRGGENF	TRBV5-6	TRBJ2-7	.	TRBD1
TGTGCCAGTGCTAGCGCTCCCTACGAGCAGTACTTC	CASASAPYEQYF	TRBV19	TRBJ2-7	once	.
TGTGCCAGTAGTTCCAGGGGGGAGAACACTGAAGCTTTCTTT	CASSSRGENTEAFF	TRBV19	TRBJ1-1	.	TRBD1
TGTGCCAGCAGCTTAGACTTGAACCCAAACAATGAGCAGTTCTTC	CASSLDLNPNNEQFF	TRBV7-2	TRBJ2-1	.	.
TGTGCCAGTAGTTCGGGACAGGGTATGAACACTGAAGCTTTCTTT	CASSSGQGMNTEAFF	TRBV19	TRBJ1-1	.	TRBD1
TGTGCCAGCAGTAGGGAGGATATGGAGCAGTTCTTC	CASSREDMEQFF	TRBV2	TRBJ2-1	once	.
TGTGCCAGCAGCCCCGGGGGGCGACAGGTTTCCTACGAGCAGTACTTC	CASSPGGRQVSYEQYF	TRBV13	TRBJ2-7	.	.
TGCGCCAGCAGCTTGATACAGGAAGAAAAACTGTTTTTT	CASSLIQEEKLFF	TRBV5-1	TRBJ1-4	.	.
TGTGCCAGCAGCTTAGCCCCCCAGAGCAATCAGCCCCAGCATTTT	CASSLAPQSNQPQHF	TRBV7-2	TRBJ1-5	.	.
TGCGCCAGCAGTAAAGACAGGGCAGATACGCAGTATTTT	CASSKDRADTQYF	TRBV5-1	TRBJ2-3	.	TRBD1
TGTGCCAGCAGTCCCTCGAGTGCAGGGAACACTGAAGCTTTCTTT	CASSPSSAGNTEAFF	TRBV28	TRBJ1-1	.	.
TGTGCCAGCAGTCCCGGGACATTTACGAACACTGAAGCTTTCTTT	CASSPGTFTNTEAFF	TRBV28	TRBJ1-1	.	.
TGTGCCAGCAGTTTACATCCTTCACCGACAGGGACTGGAAACACCATATATTTT	CASSLHPSPTGTGNTIYF	TRBV27	TRBJ1-3	.	TRBD1
TGTGCCACCAGCAGAGATCGTAGCGGGGTGTACTTC	CATSRDRSGVYF	TRBV15	TRBJ2-5	.	TRBD2
TGTGCCAGCAGTTACTCGGCGGGAGTAGGCAATGAGCAGTTCTTC	CASSYSAGVGNEQFF	TRBV6-5	TRBJ2-1	.	TRBD2
TGTGCCAGCAGCAGGGACATCAATGAGCAGTTCTTC	CASSRDINEQFF	TRBV11-3	TRBJ2-1	.	.
TGTGCCAGCAGCGTCAATGAGAATGGCTACACCTTC	CASSVNENGYTF	TRBV9	TRBJ1-2	.	.
TGTGCCATCAGTGAGTCAGCAGGGAGGGTCAATGAGCAGTTCTTC	CAISESAGRVNEQFF	TRBV10-3	TRBJ2-1	.	TRBD2
TGTGCCAGCAGCCCCACAGGGTCCCCTTTCTCTGGAAACACCATATATTTT	CASSPTGSPFSGNTIYF	TRBV11-2	TRBJ1-3	.	.
TGCGCCAGCAGCCAAGAAGGGACAGGGGACTTCTATGGCTACACCTTC	CASSQEGTGDFYGYTF	TRBV4-1	TRBJ1-2	once	TRBD1
TGTGCCAGTAGCTCCGCAGACGGGAGGGGAACAGATACGCAGTATTTT	CASSSADGRGTDTQYF	TRBV19	TRBJ2-3	.	TRBD2
TGTGCCAGCAGTTTCGAGATAAACACTGAAGCTTTCTTT	CASSFEINTEAFF	TRBV6-5	TRBJ1-1	.	.
TGTGCCAGCAGTTTGGGGACAGGGCAAGTGACCCAGTACTTC	CASSLGTGQVTQYF	TRBV28	TRBJ2-5	.	TRBD1
TGTGCCAGCAGTAACGCCCCGGACAGCGCCTACGAGCAGTACTTC	CASSNAPDSAYEQYF	TRBV6-2/TRBV6-3	TRBJ2-7	.	.
TGTGCCATCAGTCCTAGCGGGACTAGCACAGATACGCAGTATTTT	CAISPSGTSTDTQYF	TRBV10-3	TRBJ2-3	.	TRBD2
TGTGCCACCAGCAGAGGACAGGGATCGGTCTACGAGCAGTACTTC	CATSRGQGSVYEQYF	TRBV15	TRBJ2-7	.	TRBD1
TGTGCCAGCAGCCAAGGACCACAGGGATTCTACGAGCAGTACTTC	CASSQGPQGFYEQYF	TRBV3-1/TRBV3-2	TRBJ2-7	.	.
TGTGCCAGCAGTCGGGTTGCTTTCTCAGATACGCAGTATTTT	CASSRVAFSDTQYF	TRBV6-5	TRBJ2-3	once	.
TGTGCCAGCAGTTCGCGCGGGGGGTGGTATGGCTACACCTTC	CASSSRGGWYGYTF	TRBV5-4	TRBJ1-2	.	.
TGTGCCACCAGCAGACTGTTAAACACTGAAGCTTTCTTT	CATSRLLNTEAFF	TRBV15	TRBJ1-1	.	.
TGTGCCAGCAGCTTAGTCTTAGACAATCAGCCCCAGCATTTT	CASSLVLDNQPQHF	TRBV7-2	TRBJ1-5	once	.
TGTGCCAGCAGCTCCGGGACAGGTTACACTGAAGCTTTCTTT	CASSSGTGYTEAFF	TRBV9	TRBJ1-1	.	TRBD1
TGTGCCAGCAGCCCCCAAACCCGGGGGTCCTTAAACAATGAGCAGTTCTTC	CASSPQTRGSLNNEQFF	TRBV7-3	TRBJ2-1	.	.
TGTGCCAGCAGTGGGGCAGGGGGCGCAGCCGAGCAGTACTTC	CASSGAGGAAEQYF	TRBV2	TRBJ2-7	.	TRBD1
TGTGCCAGTAATGGAGGGATGTACAAAGCTGAAGCTTTCTTT	CASNGGMYKAEAFF	TRBV19	TRBJ1-1	.	.
TGTGCCACCAGGGAAACCGGGACTAGCGGACGTTACAATGAGCAGTTCTTC	CATRETGTSGRYNEQFF	TRBV15	TRBJ2-1	.	TRBD2
TGTGCCAGCCGAATCTACAGGGGGACCGGGGAGCTGTTTTTT	CASRIYRGTGELFF	TRBV28	TRBJ2-2	.	TRBD1
TGTGCCAGCAGCTTAGGAGGGGGGGATTGGTTGCGCGATGAGCAGTTCTTC	CASSLGGGDWLRDEQFF	TRBV7-9	TRBJ2-1	.	.
TGTGCCAGCCTCGGTGTCTATAGCAATCAGCCCCAGCATTTT	CASLGVYSNQPQHF	TRBV28	TRBJ1-5	.	.
TGTGCCAGCAGTGAGTGGGGACAGTTGAATCAGCCCCAGCATTTT	CASSEWGQLNQPQHF	TRBV2	TRBJ1-5	.	TRBD1
TGTGCCAGCAGTTCTCGGACCGCGGGGAGAGAAAAACTGTTTTTT	CASSSRTAGREKLFF	TRBV27	TRBJ1-4	.	.
TGTGCCAGCAGTCTAGGAACCAGGGACACAGATACGCAGTATTTT	CASSLGTRDTDTQYF	TRBV7-2	TRBJ2-3	.	.
TGCGCCAGCAGCTTGGAAGCGGGAGCGTACACAGATACGCAGTATTTT	CASSLEAGAYTDTQYF	TRBV5-1	TRBJ2-3	.	TRBD2
TGTGCCAGCACCCTGGGTGGCAGGGCCTACGAGCAGTACTTC	CASTLGGRAYEQYF	TRBV5-6	TRBJ2-7	.	.
TGTGCCAGCAGCCGGGACAATGGACCGAGTTACACCGGGGAGCTGTTTTTT	CASSRDNGPSYTGELFF	TRBV2	TRBJ2-2	.	.
TGTGCCAGTAGTTTCGGACTAGCGGGGCTCCTGAATGAGCAGTTCTTC	CASSFGLAGLLNEQFF	TRBV19	TRBJ2-1	.	TRBD2
TGTGCCAGCAGCTACCGGAGAGCAGGGGAGAGACTAGCAGGCCGCGAGCAGTACTTC	CASSYRRAGERLAGREQYF	TRBV7-8	TRBJ2-7	.	.